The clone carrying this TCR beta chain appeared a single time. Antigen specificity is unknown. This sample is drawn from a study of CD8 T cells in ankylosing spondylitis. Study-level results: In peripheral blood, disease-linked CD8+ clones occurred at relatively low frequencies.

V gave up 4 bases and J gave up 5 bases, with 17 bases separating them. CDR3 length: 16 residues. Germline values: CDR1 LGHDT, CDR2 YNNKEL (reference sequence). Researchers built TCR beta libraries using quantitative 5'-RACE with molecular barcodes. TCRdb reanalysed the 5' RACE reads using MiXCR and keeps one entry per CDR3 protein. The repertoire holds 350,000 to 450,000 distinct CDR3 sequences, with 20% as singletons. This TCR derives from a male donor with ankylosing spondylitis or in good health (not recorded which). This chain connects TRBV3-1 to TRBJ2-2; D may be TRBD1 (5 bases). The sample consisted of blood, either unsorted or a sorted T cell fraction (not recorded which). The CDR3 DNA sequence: TGTGCCAGCAGCCTCCCCGAGACAGAGATGACCGGGGAGCTGTTTTTT. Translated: CASSLPETEMTGELFF.